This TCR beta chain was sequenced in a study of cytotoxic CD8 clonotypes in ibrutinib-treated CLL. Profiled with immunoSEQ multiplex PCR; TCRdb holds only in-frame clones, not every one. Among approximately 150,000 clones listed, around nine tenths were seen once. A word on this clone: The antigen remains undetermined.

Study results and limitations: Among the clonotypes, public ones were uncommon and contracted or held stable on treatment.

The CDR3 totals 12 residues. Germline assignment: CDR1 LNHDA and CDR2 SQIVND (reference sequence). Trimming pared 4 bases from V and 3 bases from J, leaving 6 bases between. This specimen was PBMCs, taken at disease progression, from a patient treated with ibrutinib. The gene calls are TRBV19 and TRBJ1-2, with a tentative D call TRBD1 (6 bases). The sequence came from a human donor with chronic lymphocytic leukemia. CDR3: CASSTGDYGYTF. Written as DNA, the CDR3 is TGTGCCAGTAGTACAGGGGACTATGGCTACACCTTC.